Below, one T cell receptor beta chain is given with its context. Autoimmune disease history or systemic immunosuppression was exclusionary. Patients had blood sampled at baseline and again on cycle 4 day 1 and cycle 7 day 1. This specimen belongs to a study of OX40 agonist ivuxolimab in advanced cancers. As for the study in general: Ivuxolimab, which patients received intravenously every 2 weeks, was dosed at 0.01 to 10 mg/kg.

Using immunoSEQ multiplex PCR, the repertoire was profiled, and TCRdb retains in-frame clones only, with some absent. The table has more than 50,000 clones, 86% seen once. This TCR came from an adult with an advanced solid tumor such as melanoma, head and neck, liver or kidney cancer. Specimen: CD4+ or CD8+ T cells sorted from blood, collected in a trial of the OX40 agonist ivuxolimab.

This CDR3 is CASSPVGEGGMSGYTF. CDR3 DNA sequence: TGTGCCAGCAGCCCCGTAGGGGAGGGGGGAATGAGTGGCTACACCTTC. The chain is built from TRBV7-8 and TRBJ1-2; tentative D call: TRBD1 (6 bases). Trimming took off 5 bases at V and 7 bases at J, with 23 bases between the two ends. The germline gives CDR1 SGHVS, CDR2 FQNEAQ. This CDR3 comprises 16 residues.